Sequencing of this TCR beta chain was carried out in a study of T cells in Graves' hyperthyroidism and ophthalmopathy. About the research overall: Peripheral blood was acquired at first diagnosis, ahead of any therapy whatsoever. Notes on the study in general: Classification by a 13 V-J model distinguished ophthalmopathy from stable hyperthyroidism.

Per germline, CDR1 MNHEY and CDR2 SMNVEV (reference sequence). Trimming cost V 6 bases and J 4 bases, with 18 bases left between them. The CDR3 sequence is 15 residues long. Clinical symptoms, serum thyroxine, TRAb, thyroid ultrasound and orbital computed tomography established diagnosis. Amplification targeted TCR beta CDR3 regions from RNA transcripts. HTBI primers were the set used in a first-round RT-PCR of the TCR CDR3. MiXCR was run by TCRdb on the multiplex PCR reads, yielding one entry per CDR3 protein. Among roughly 560,000 distinct CDR3 sequences listed, roughly 15% were seen once. This clonotype was recorded many times. Its antigen is undetermined.

The V and J genes are TRBV27 and TRBJ1-1; no reliable D call. Source material: blood. The sequence derives from a woman aged 40 to 50 with Graves' ophthalmopathy. CDR3 coding DNA: TGTGCCAGCAGCCAACCCCTGGCTGGGATCACTGAAGCTTTCTTT. The encoded protein is CASSQPLAGITEAFF.